These 8 T cell receptor beta chains originate from one sample sequenced in a study of CD8 T cells in Susac syndrome. After extraction with the RNeasy kit, about 0.45 to 1 ug of the RNA was reverse transcribed using random hexamers. Via MiXCR, TCRdb re-called the immunoSEQ multiplex PCR reads, giving one row per CDR3 protein. Here the sample spans 200,000 or so distinct CDR3 sequences, roughly 96% being singletons. The material sequenced was CD4+ T cells from PBMCs. These receptor sequences come from a human donor with multiple sclerosis.

This rearrangement joins TRBV18 to TRBJ2-3, with D perhaps matching TRBD1 (6 bases). Between the trimmed V and J ends, which lost 4 bases and 0 bases, there was a span of 8 bases. The germline V gene encodes CDR1 KGHSH and CDR2 LQKENI. The CDR3 extends over 14 amino acids. In DNA, the CDR3 is TGTGCCAGCTCACAAACAGGGAGCACAGATACGCAGTATTTT. This codes for CASSQTGSTDTQYF.

V and J are TRBV7-9 and TRBJ1-2, with TRBD1 matching 7 bases. Germline V gene data show CDR1 as SEHNR and CDR2 as FQNEAQ (reference sequence). This CDR3 comprises 16 residues. Losses at the gene ends were 1 base for V and 3 bases for J; bases not matched to a gene: 8. CDR3 DNA: TGTGCCAGCAGCTTAGACTCGGTCAGGGGGGACTATGGCTACACCTTC. Encoded protein: CASSLDSVRGDYGYTF.

This clonotype was recorded only once. J is TRBJ1-1 and V is TRBV2; D remains unclear. The CDR3 has 13 amino acids. Germline V gene sequence: CDR1 SNHLY, CDR2 FYNNEI. Trimming cost V 1 base and J 8 bases, with 11 bases left between them. The DNA for the CDR3 is TGTGCCAGCAGTGAAGGGTTCCTGGCGGAAGCTTTCTTT. This codes for CASSEGFLAEAFF. Based on the CDR3 plus reference TRBV2 and TRBJ1-1, the full variable domain is EPEVTQTPSHQVTQMGQEVILRCVPISNHLYFYWYRQILGQKVEFLVSFYNNEISEKSEIFDDQFSVERPDGSNFTLKIRSTKLEDSAMYFCASSEGFLAEAFFGQGTRLTVV.

CDR3 in DNA: TGCAGTGCTACCCTCTCCCCGACTATTGAAGCTTTCTTT. Protein sequence: CSATLSPTIEAFF. The chain carries TRBV20-1 and TRBJ1-1, with unresolved D. With 4 bases removed from V and 7 bases from J, the gap between germline ends came to 16 bases. The CDR3 has 13 residues. Germline V gene sequence: CDR1 DFQATT, CDR2 SNEGSKA (reference sequence).

The V gene is TRBV24-1, the J gene TRBJ2-1; D call uncertain. CDR1 is KGHDR and CDR2 is SFDVKD in the germline V gene. This CDR3 is built from 16 residues. V was trimmed by 5 bases and J by 0 bases, leaving 13 bases between them. The DNA of the CDR3 is TGTGCCACCAGTGCCGCGGCGGACGGCTCCTACAATGAGCAGTTCTTC. It codes for CATSAAADGSYNEQFF.

The chain is built from TRBV10-1 and TRBJ2-3; 8 bases match TRBD2. The CDR3 extends over 16 amino acids. The germline V gene has CDR1 WNHNN and CDR2 SYGVQD (reference sequence). J was trimmed by 3 bases and V by 3 bases; bases with no gene match: 8. CDR3 sequence: CASSESEGGRTDTQYF. The CDR3 DNA is TGCGCCAGCAGTGAATCTGAAGGCGGGAGGACAGATACGCAGTATTTT.

The J gene is TRBJ1-5, the V gene TRBV5-4; no clear D. Germline assignment: CDR1 SGHNT and CDR2 YYREEE (reference sequence). The CDR3 extends over 16 amino acids. The V gene lost 4 bases and the J gene lost 2 bases, with 16 bases spanning the gap. The CDR3 protein is CASSHGPRIGNQPQHF. In nucleotides, the CDR3 is TGTGCCAGCAGCCACGGGCCTAGGATCGGCAATCAGCCCCAGCATTTT.

This sequence joins TRBV30 and TRBJ2-1; D may correspond to TRBD1 or TRBD2 (5 bases each). In germline, CDR1 is GTSNPN, CDR2 SVGIG (reference sequence). Trimming took 2 bases from V and 6 from J, leaving 11 bases between them. The length of the CDR3 is 13 residues. CDR3 in DNA: TGTGCCTGGAGTAGACAGAGGGGCAATGAGCAGTTCTTC. Its protein product is CAWSRQRGNEQFF.